The next 21 T cell receptor beta chains were all read from a single sample in a study of cytomegalovirus exposure and HLA in healthy donors. The PCR was carried out with 60 Vbeta primers and 13 Jbeta primers. Measured with immunoSEQ multiplex PCR; TCRdb has only the in-frame clones, and not every one. The sample has some 83,000 clones, about 69% seen once. The sample comprised PBMCs. The receptor set was obtained from a man in his fifties or sixties in good health and CMV-seronegative.

The J gene is TRBJ2-3, the V gene TRBV5-1; D may be TRBD2 (6 bases). Germline lookup yields CDR1 SGHRS and CDR2 YFSETQ. V lost 4 bases and J 4 bases, leaving 19 bases between the germline ends. The CDR3 is 16 residues long. The chain's CDR3 is CASSGGALPPADTQYF. The CDR3 DNA reads as TGCGCCAGCAGCGGCGGGGCATTGCCGCCGGCAGATACGCAGTATTTT.

J is TRBJ2-7 and V is TRBV30; D possibly corresponds to TRBD1 (5 bases). The CDR3 totals 12 residues. CDR1 is GTSNPN, CDR2 SVGIG, per germline (reference sequence). V dropped 2 bases and J dropped 0 bases, with 5 bases sitting between them. CDR3 region: CAWSQGSYEQYF. The CDR3 DNA reads as TGTGCCTGGAGTCAGGGCTCCTACGAGCAGTACTTC.

The sample holds a few counts of this clone. CDR3 in amino acids: CASSSNRGGKTQYF. The CDR3 region has the DNA TGTGCCAGCAGCTCCAACAGGGGAGGAAAGACCCAGTACTTC. V gene TRBV11-1 combines with J gene TRBJ2-5; weak D call: TRBD1 (7 bases). The CDR3 runs 14 residues. With 4 bases removed from V and 6 bases from J, the gap between germline ends came to 15 bases. Germline V gene lookup returns CDR1 SGHAT and CDR2 FQDESV (reference sequence). Full variable domain (remainder filled in from reference TRBV11-1 and TRBJ2-5): EAEVAQSPRYKITEKSQAVAFWCDPISGHATLYWYRQILGQGPELLVQFQDESVVDDSQLPKDRFSAERLKGVDSTLKIQPAELGDSAMYLCASSSNRGGKTQYFGPGTRLLVL.

In its sample, this clone was seen a few times. The chain combines TRBV15 with TRBJ1-2; D unclear. V was clipped by 0 bases and J by 1 base, with 6 bases between them. The germline gives CDR1 LNHNV, CDR2 YYDKDF (reference sequence). The CDR3 has 14 residues. The CDR3 DNA reads TGTGCCACCAGCAGAGAAGCGAATAACTATGGCTACACCTTC. This translates into CATSREANNYGYTF.

The chain links TRBV18 to TRBJ2-7; possible D gene TRBD2, 6 bases. The V and J ends lost 2 bases and 6 bases respectively, with 20 bases between them. Germline CDR1 reads KGHSH; CDR2 reads LQKENI. The CDR3 totals 16 residues. The CDR3 spells CASSPFTGAQRGEQYF. CDR3 bases: TGTGCCAGCTCACCATTTACGGGAGCCCAAAGGGGCGAGCAGTACTTC.

This sequence joins TRBV18 and TRBJ1-2, with a tentative D call TRBD1 (5 bases). The CDR3 runs 14 residues. CDR1 and CDR2 from the germline V gene are KGHSH and LQKENI. V was clipped by 0 bases and J by 9 bases, with 14 bases between them. CDR3 sequence reads: CASSPPGGDLRYTF. As DNA, the CDR3 is TGTGCCAGCTCACCACCCGGCGGGGACTTGCGCTACACCTTC.

This clone was counted only a few times. The chain recombines TRBV6-1 with TRBJ2-2, with 10 bases that match TRBD2. CDR1 and CDR2 (germline): MNHNS, SASEGT. The CDR3 is 17 amino acids. V lost 4 bases to trimming and J lost 0 bases; unmatched junction nucleotides: 5. CDR3 residues: CASSVASGGANTGELFF. In DNA, the CDR3 is TGTGCCAGCAGTGTAGCTAGCGGGGGTGCGAACACCGGGGAGCTGTTTTTT.

The chain links TRBV5-1 to TRBJ1-2; TRBD1 might be the D (6 bases). V was trimmed by 4 bases and J by 2 bases, leaving 9 bases between them. The CDR3 runs 13 residues. Germline V gene sequence: CDR1 SGHRS, CDR2 YFSETQ. CDR3 DNA sequence: TGCGCCAGCAGCCCGGGACACAACTATGGCTACACCTTC. Translation gives CASSPGHNYGYTF.

The chain uses TRBV10-2 and TRBJ2-2, with 10 positions matching TRBD1. The germline gives CDR1 WSHSY, CDR2 SAAADI. The CDR3 extends over 15 amino acids. Trimming removed 6 bases from V and 6 bases from J; junction bases left unmatched: 7. The CDR3 DNA reads TGCGCCAGCAGGGAAGCCGGGACAGGGGCCGGGGAGCTGTTTTTT. Translating it yields CASREAGTGAGELFF.

The V and J genes are TRBV7-3 and TRBJ2-1, with 10 bases fitting TRBD2. The CDR3 sequence is 15 residues long. In germline, CDR1 is SGHTA, CDR2 FQGTGA. V lost 5 bases, J lost 5 bases, and 6 bases stayed unmatched. CDR3 loop: CASSLWTSGNNEQFF. The CDR3 region has the DNA TGTGCCAGCAGCCTCTGGACTAGCGGAAACAATGAGCAGTTCTTC.

The rearrangement uses TRBV30 and TRBJ1-2; TRBD1 matches at 9 bases. J lost 8 bases, V lost 5 bases, and 9 bases had no gene match. This CDR3 is built from 13 residues. Germline values: CDR1 GTSNPN, CDR2 SVGIG (reference sequence). The DNA for the CDR3 is TGTGCCTGGGGCCGGGACAGGGCAGGCGGCTACACCTTC. Translated, it gives CAWGRDRAGGYTF.

The rearrangement joins TRBV10-3 to TRBJ1-6, with D possibly TRBD1 on 6 matching bases. The CDR3 loop spans 14 amino acids. Germline loops: CDR1 ENHRY, CDR2 SYGVKD. The germline V and J ends were trimmed by 10 bases and 7 bases, with 17 bases remaining between them. In nucleotides, the CDR3 is TGTGCCACGAACGGGGGGGGGCCCAATTCACCCCTCCACTTT. It yields the protein CATNGGGPNSPLHF.

Of note for this clone: The same CDR3 arises from other DNA sequences in this sample as well. The V and J genes are TRBV7-9 and TRBJ1-1; tentative D call: TRBD1 (5 bases). The CDR3 runs 14 residues. V was clipped by 1 base and J by 1 base, with 7 bases between them. Germline loops: CDR1 SEHNR, CDR2 FQNEAQ (reference sequence). The CDR3 reads CASSLGGGNTEAFF. CDR3 sequence (DNA): TGTGCCAGCAGCTTAGGGGGGGGGAACACTGAAGCTTTCTTT.

The chain combines TRBV5-1 with TRBJ1-2, with D maybe TRBD1 (5 bases). Germline lookup yields CDR1 SGHRS and CDR2 YFSETQ. Trimming removed 2 bases from V and 4 bases from J, with 9 bases in between. CDR3 size: 13 residues. The CDR3 reads CASSFGGIYGYTF. DNA of the CDR3: TGCGCCAGCAGCTTCGGGGGTATCTATGGCTACACCTTC.

This clone was seen more than once but under ten times. The chain is built from TRBV2 and TRBJ1-4; D gene unclear. This CDR3 is built from 14 residues. V lost 7 bases and J 0 bases, leaving 9 bases between the germline ends. Per the germline V gene, CDR1 is SNHLY and CDR2 is FYNNEI. CDR3 amino acids: CASNPSSTNEKLFF. Written as DNA, the CDR3 is TGTGCCAGCAATCCCAGTTCAACTAATGAAAAACTGTTTTTT.

The chain has TRBV7-9 and TRBJ1-1; possibly TRBD1 for D (6 bases). V was trimmed by 5 bases and J by 1 base, leaving 20 bases between them. This CDR3 contains 17 residues. Germline assignment: CDR1 SEHNR and CDR2 FQNEAQ (reference sequence). CDR3: CASSARAANRANTEAFF. The CDR3 bases are TGTGCCAGCAGCGCTAGGGCCGCCAACAGGGCGAACACTGAAGCTTTCTTT.

The chain combines TRBV7-2 with TRBJ2-3; 8 nucleotides agree with TRBD2. The V segment lost 8 bases and the J segment 2 bases; nucleotides outside the gene matches: 6. Germline values: CDR1 SGHTA, CDR2 FQGNSA. The CDR3 is 14 residues long. CDR3 DNA sequence: TGTGCCAGCGGGCAGCGGGGGCACACAGATACGCAGTATTTT. It specifies CASGQRGHTDTQYF.

This rearrangement joins TRBV7-2 to TRBJ1-5, with D maybe TRBD1 (5 bases). The CDR3 contains 13 residues. Trimming pared 4 bases from V and 4 bases from J, leaving 8 bases between. Germline values: CDR1 SGHTA, CDR2 FQGNSA. The CDR3 DNA reads TGTGCCAGCAGCTACGACAGAAATCAGCCCCAGCATTTT. Translation: CASSYDRNQPQHF.

This clone appeared a single time. The chain is built from TRBV19 and TRBJ1-5, with D possibly being TRBD1 (5 bases). Trimming took 1 base from V and 0 from J, leaving 7 bases between them. The germline V gene encodes CDR1 LNHDA and CDR2 SQIVND (reference sequence). The CDR3 is 15 residues long. Written as DNA, the CDR3 is TGTGCCAGTAGTATAGGACAGAATAGCAATCAGCCCCAGCATTTT. Encoded protein: CASSIGQNSNQPQHF.

This clone was detected a few times. The chain links TRBV2 to TRBJ2-7; 7 nucleotides agree with TRBD2. J gave up 0 bases and V 7 bases, and 6 bases lay outside the gene matches. The CDR3 runs to 14 residues. The germline V gene has CDR1 SNHLY and CDR2 FYNNEI. The CDR3 region has the DNA TGTGCCAGCACCGCAGCGGGACCCTCCTACGAGCAGTACTTC. Its translation is CASTAAGPSYEQYF.

This clone was counted a single time. The chain has TRBV30 and TRBJ1-3, with D maybe TRBD1 (5 bases). Trimming cost V 4 bases and J 8 bases, with 21 bases left between them. Germline V gene lookup returns CDR1 GTSNPN and CDR2 SVGIG (reference sequence). CDR3 length: 15 residues. CDR3 loop: CAWIGAWGTGHTIYF. The CDR3 DNA follows: TGTGCCTGGATAGGTGCGTGGGGCACCGGTCACACCATATATTTT.